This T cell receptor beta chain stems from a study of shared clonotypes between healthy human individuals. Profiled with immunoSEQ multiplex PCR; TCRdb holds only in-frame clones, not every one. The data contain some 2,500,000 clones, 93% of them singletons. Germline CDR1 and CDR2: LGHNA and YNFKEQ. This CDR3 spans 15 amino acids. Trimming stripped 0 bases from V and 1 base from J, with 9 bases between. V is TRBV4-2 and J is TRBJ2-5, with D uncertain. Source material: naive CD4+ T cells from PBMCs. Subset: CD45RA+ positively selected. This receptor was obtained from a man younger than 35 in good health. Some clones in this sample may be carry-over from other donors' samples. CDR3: CASSQEGSAQETQYF. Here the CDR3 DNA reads TGTGCCAGCAGCCAAGAGGGCAGCGCCCAAGAGACCCAGTACTTC.